This T cell receptor beta chain was sequenced during a study of OX40 agonist ivuxolimab in advanced cancers. Background for the entire study: The costimulatory receptor OX40 (CD134) was targeted by ivuxolimab, a fully human IgG2 agonistic monoclonal antibody. Partial responses occurred in three dose-escalation patients, of whom one had hepatocellular carcinoma and two had cutaneous melanoma. Intravenous ivuxolimab was administered to patients every 2 weeks at six dose levels: 0.01, 0.1, 0.3, 1.5, 3 and 10 mg/kg. The purpose of peripheral TCRbeta sequencing was to test whether ivuxolimab changed TCR sequence diversity and led to clonal T-cell expansion. Of the approximately 50 dose-escalation patients, hepatocellular carcinoma was present in approximately 20, melanoma in roughly 15, renal cell carcinoma in 9 and head and neck cancer in 9. The paper reports the monotherapy dose-escalation portion (N = 52 patients) of the phase I ivuxolimab trial. A male proportion of roughly 80% and a mean age of approximately 58 years, ranging from about 23 to 79, were recorded for the dose-escalation cohort. Patients were allowed to have had prior anti-PD-1, anti-PD-L1 or anti-CTLA-4 therapy, and around 40% of the dose-escalation patients had previously received checkpoint inhibitors. On the study overall, not on this receptor specifically: Antigen specificity was not determined for the clonally expanded peripheral T cells. In the 0.1-3.0 mg/kg groups, partial responders were among the patients with the lowest normalized peripheral clonal expansion, particularly in CD8+ T cells. After ivuxolimab, CD8+ T cells had more expanded clones than CD4+ T cells on average. At doses from 0.1 to 3.0 mg/kg, clonal expansion was seen in both CD4+ and CD8+ blood T cells between baseline and week 6. Low levels of normalized T-cell clonal expansion were also shown by some nonresponding patients.

Patients with a history of autoimmune disease or receiving systemic immunosuppression were excluded from the trial. Peripheral blood for TCR sequencing was collected from all dose cohorts at baseline, on cycle 4 day 1, and on cycle 7 day 1. Samples came from an open-label, multicenter, first-in-human phase I dose-escalation trial of ivuxolimab. The trial enrolled adults with locally advanced or metastatic head and neck squamous cell, hepatocellular, melanoma or renal cell carcinoma. Before TCR sequencing, CD4+ T cells and CD8+ T cells from peripheral blood were sorted into separate populations. Concerning this clone: Its antigen target is currently unknown. Base qualities are missing; no much larger clone stands one base away.

Measured from the cysteine to the phenylalanine, the CDR3 is 17 residues long. Left in the record is the CDR3 DNA by itself, 51 bases read in frame from the first base. V lost 0 bases and J lost 2 bases; the stretch between them is 17 bases long. Looking up the germline V gene yields CDR1 SGHRS and CDR2 YFSETQ. For sequencing of the TCRbeta CDR3 region, genomic DNA was extracted from the sorted cells. The immunoSEQ Assay was used for sequencing of TCRbeta CDR3 regions. TCRdb took over this immuneACCESS table, retaining in-frame rearrangements with V and J assigned. Such tables are incomplete; in checked studies, under half of the missing clones stem from an unresolved V gene, and the remainder is unexplained. Counted in this sample were about 100,000 clones; over 75% of them appeared once. The ten biggest clones cover approximately 0.16% of the sample.

This clonotype originated in an adult with an advanced solid tumor such as melanoma, head and neck, liver or kidney cancer. This chain joins TRBV5-1 to TRBJ1-2; no D gene can be assigned with confidence. The specimen comprised CD4+ or CD8+ T cells sorted from blood, sampled in a trial of the OX40 agonist ivuxolimab. In nucleotide form, the sequence is TGCGCCAGCAGCTTGGAGGGTAGCGGTCGGCTAAACTATGGCTACACCTTC. Its amino acids are CASSLEGSGRLNYGYTF.